A selection of T cell receptor beta chains follows, all from one sample in a study of cytomegalovirus exposure and HLA in healthy donors. Repertoires were generated with immunoSEQ multiplex PCR, while TCRdb's copy carries only in-frame clones and drops some. This table has some 97,000 clones, 76% appearing once. Input material: PBMCs. These receptors all stem from a woman between 50 and 59 years old in good health and CMV-seropositive. CDR3s include the opening cysteine and the closing phenylalanine or tryptophan. Each record gives: CDR3 protein, V gene, J gene, clone size, D gene. D genes are given only for firm matches. Clone sizes are given selectively: once, few, many, or a class where the clone is expanded.

CDR3aa: CASSPRSAEQFF; v_gene: TRBV14; j_gene: TRBJ2-1; abundance: NA; d_gene: NA
CDR3aa: CSSSLGTERNEQFF; v_gene: TRBV7-9; j_gene: TRBJ2-1; abundance: NA; d_gene: NA
CDR3aa: CASSSSGGSGYTF; v_gene: TRBV10-2; j_gene: TRBJ1-2; abundance: NA; d_gene: NA
CDR3aa: CAWKDSYSGNTIYF; v_gene: TRBV30; j_gene: TRBJ1-3; abundance: NA; d_gene: NA
CDR3aa: CASSENLRETQYF; v_gene: TRBV6-1; j_gene: TRBJ2-5; abundance: NA; d_gene: NA
CDR3aa: CASSEFRGHTDEQYF; v_gene: TRBV6-1; j_gene: TRBJ2-7; abundance: NA; d_gene: TRBD1
CDR3aa: CASSPMGQVSYEQYF; v_gene: TRBV9; j_gene: TRBJ2-7; abundance: NA; d_gene: TRBD1
CDR3aa: CASSLGHRGGNTEAFF; v_gene: TRBV7-8; j_gene: TRBJ1-1; abundance: NA; d_gene: TRBD1
CDR3aa: CASSQGLAGVSTGELFF; v_gene: TRBV4-1; j_gene: TRBJ2-2; abundance: NA; d_gene: TRBD2
CDR3aa: CASSLGTADRYSNQPQHF; v_gene: TRBV7-4; j_gene: TRBJ1-5; abundance: NA; d_gene: NA
CDR3aa: CASEQGLNTEAFF; v_gene: TRBV6-1; j_gene: TRBJ1-1; abundance: NA; d_gene: NA
CDR3aa: CANSNSGRDNEQFF; v_gene: TRBV7-9; j_gene: TRBJ2-1; abundance: NA; d_gene: TRBD2
CDR3aa: CASSTDRAGRTEAFF; v_gene: TRBV5-1; j_gene: TRBJ1-1; abundance: NA; d_gene: TRBD1
CDR3aa: CASSVRSTGWATEAFF; v_gene: TRBV2; j_gene: TRBJ1-1; abundance: NA; d_gene: NA
CDR3aa: CASSPPGLAHEQYF; v_gene: TRBV18; j_gene: TRBJ2-7; abundance: many; d_gene: NA
CDR3aa: CASSLRFTEGISPLHF; v_gene: TRBV5-1; j_gene: TRBJ1-6; abundance: NA; d_gene: NA
CDR3aa: CATKFPRNTEAFF; v_gene: TRBV15; j_gene: TRBJ1-1; abundance: NA; d_gene: NA
CDR3aa: CASSSSGLASYNEQFF; v_gene: TRBV5-1; j_gene: TRBJ2-1; abundance: NA; d_gene: NA
CDR3aa: CASSTDSWNTEAFF; v_gene: TRBV5-6; j_gene: TRBJ1-1; abundance: few; d_gene: NA
CDR3aa: CASSPTGFGSPLHF; v_gene: TRBV2; j_gene: TRBJ1-6; abundance: NA; d_gene: NA
CDR3aa: CASSQGMTRSHYEQYF; v_gene: TRBV4-2; j_gene: TRBJ2-7; abundance: few; d_gene: NA
CDR3aa: CASSSRDSHYEQCF; v_gene: TRBV5-6; j_gene: TRBJ2-7; abundance: NA; d_gene: TRBD1
CDR3aa: CASSQVGQDGYTF; v_gene: TRBV14; j_gene: TRBJ1-2; abundance: few; d_gene: TRBD1
CDR3aa: CASSRKSGDEKLFF; v_gene: TRBV2; j_gene: TRBJ1-4; abundance: NA; d_gene: NA
CDR3aa: CASSPRDREETQYF; v_gene: TRBV18; j_gene: TRBJ2-5; abundance: few; d_gene: TRBD1
CDR3aa: CASSEWGSYGYTF; v_gene: TRBV6-1; j_gene: TRBJ1-2; abundance: few; d_gene: NA
CDR3aa: CASSSRTSGSWDEQFF; v_gene: TRBV7-9; j_gene: TRBJ2-1; abundance: NA; d_gene: TRBD2
CDR3aa: CASSLGVQVRAEAFF; v_gene: TRBV5-1; j_gene: TRBJ1-1; abundance: NA; d_gene: NA
CDR3aa: CAWGWEAGNEQFF; v_gene: TRBV30; j_gene: TRBJ2-1; abundance: NA; d_gene: TRBD2
CDR3aa: CASRNLVRSHEQYF; v_gene: TRBV6-5; j_gene: TRBJ2-7; abundance: NA; d_gene: NA
CDR3aa: CASSIANQPQHF; v_gene: TRBV5-6; j_gene: TRBJ1-5; abundance: NA; d_gene: NA
CDR3aa: CASGFGTALSGANVLTF; v_gene: TRBV12-5; j_gene: TRBJ2-6; abundance: NA; d_gene: TRBD1
CDR3aa: CASSIGQGARETQYF; v_gene: TRBV19; j_gene: TRBJ2-5; abundance: NA; d_gene: TRBD1
CDR3aa: CATRAARANSYEQYF; v_gene: TRBV2; j_gene: TRBJ2-7; abundance: NA; d_gene: NA
CDR3aa: CASTSIIPYRDSYYNEQFF; v_gene: TRBV27; j_gene: TRBJ2-1; abundance: NA; d_gene: TRBD1
CDR3aa: CASSYLRADTQYF; v_gene: TRBV6-5; j_gene: TRBJ2-3; abundance: NA; d_gene: NA
CDR3aa: CAISESIVTGGETQYF; v_gene: TRBV10-3; j_gene: TRBJ2-5; abundance: NA; d_gene: TRBD2
CDR3aa: CASSSLSGELFF; v_gene: TRBV11-2; j_gene: TRBJ2-2; abundance: few; d_gene: NA
CDR3aa: CASSPLTGGVGSEQYF; v_gene: TRBV7-8; j_gene: TRBJ2-7; abundance: NA; d_gene: TRBD1
CDR3aa: CASSSRTSGAQETQYF; v_gene: TRBV9; j_gene: TRBJ2-5; abundance: NA; d_gene: TRBD2
CDR3aa: CASSQIPGQLSQETQYF; v_gene: TRBV23-1; j_gene: TRBJ2-5; abundance: NA; d_gene: TRBD1
CDR3aa: CSVVGRDYGYTF; v_gene: TRBV29-1; j_gene: TRBJ1-2; abundance: NA; d_gene: NA
CDR3aa: CASSLGGGYQPQHF; v_gene: TRBV7-6; j_gene: TRBJ1-5; abundance: NA; d_gene: NA
CDR3aa: CASSEVKYEQYF; v_gene: TRBV6-1; j_gene: TRBJ2-7; abundance: NA; d_gene: NA
CDR3aa: CSVEPGKGTEAFF; v_gene: TRBV29-1; j_gene: TRBJ1-1; abundance: NA; d_gene: NA
CDR3aa: CASTLRGGELFF; v_gene: TRBV5-6; j_gene: TRBJ2-2; abundance: few; d_gene: NA
CDR3aa: CASSSTGTSGRAAYNEQFF; v_gene: TRBV5-1; j_gene: TRBJ2-1; abundance: few; d_gene: TRBD2
CDR3aa: CASSLTSGRFDEQYF; v_gene: TRBV7-8; j_gene: TRBJ2-7; abundance: NA; d_gene: TRBD2
CDR3aa: CASSPGTPTYNEQFF; v_gene: TRBV27; j_gene: TRBJ2-1; abundance: NA; d_gene: NA